Included here is one TCR beta chain sequence, with context. The antigen remains undetermined. The extraction recovered at least 5.5 micrograms of total RNA per sample. The data stem from a study of blood T cells in healthy people across ages. General study findings and limits: Any changes in expanded clonotypes were possibly confounded, as donor CMV status remained unknown. With age, beta diversity per million T cells declined roughly linearly, significantly by 40.

A sample-barcoded 5' primer and a J-beta primer mix were used in a second PCR of roughly 6 to 11 cycles. Each sample yielded at least 3 million CDR3-containing paired-end reads. TCRdb reanalysed the 5' RACE reads using MiXCR and keeps one entry per CDR3 protein. The table includes 350,000 to 450,000 distinct CDR3 sequences, about half detected once. The receptor was isolated from a man in his 60s in good health. The sequencing sample was made of blood.

The CDR3 sequence is CASSDRTRTTGELFF. The CDR3, as DNA: TGTGCCAGCAGTGACCGGACTCGGACGACCGGGGAGCTGTTTTTT. This rearrangement joins TRBV6-2 or TRBV6-3 to TRBJ2-2; D perhaps matches TRBD2 (5 bases). Germline V gives CDR1 MNHEY, CDR2 SVGEGT. Trimming removed 5 bases from V and 5 bases from J, with 15 bases in between. The CDR3 spans 15 residues.